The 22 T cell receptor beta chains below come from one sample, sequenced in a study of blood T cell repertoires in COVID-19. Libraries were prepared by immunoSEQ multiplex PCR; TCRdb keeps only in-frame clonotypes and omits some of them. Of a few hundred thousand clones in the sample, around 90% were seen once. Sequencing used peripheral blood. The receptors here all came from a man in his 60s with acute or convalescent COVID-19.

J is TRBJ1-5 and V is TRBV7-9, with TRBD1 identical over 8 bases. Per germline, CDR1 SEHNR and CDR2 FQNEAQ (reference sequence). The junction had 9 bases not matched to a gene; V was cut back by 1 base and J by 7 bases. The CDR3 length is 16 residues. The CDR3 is CASSLGGQGVEQPQHF. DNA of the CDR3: TGTGCCAGCAGCTTAGGTGGACAGGGAGTGGAACAGCCCCAGCATTTT.

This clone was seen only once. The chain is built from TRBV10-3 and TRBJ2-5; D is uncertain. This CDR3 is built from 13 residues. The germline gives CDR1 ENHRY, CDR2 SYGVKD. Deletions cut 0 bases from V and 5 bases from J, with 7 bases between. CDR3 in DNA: TGTGCCATCAGTGAGTCGACTGTTGAGACCCAGTACTTC. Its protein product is CAISESTVETQYF.

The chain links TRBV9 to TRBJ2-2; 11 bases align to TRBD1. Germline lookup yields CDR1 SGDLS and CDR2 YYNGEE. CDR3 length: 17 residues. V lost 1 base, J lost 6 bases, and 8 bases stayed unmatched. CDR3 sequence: CASSVTTGTGGPGELFF. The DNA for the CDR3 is TGTGCCAGCAGCGTAACTACCGGGACAGGGGGACCCGGGGAGCTGTTTTTT.

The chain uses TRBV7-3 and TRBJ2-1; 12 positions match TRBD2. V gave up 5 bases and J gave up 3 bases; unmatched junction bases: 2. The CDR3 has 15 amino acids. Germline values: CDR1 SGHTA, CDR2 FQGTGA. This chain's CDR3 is CASSKLAGGYNEQFF. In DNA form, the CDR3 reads TGTGCCAGCAGCAAACTAGCGGGGGGCTACAATGAGCAGTTCTTC.

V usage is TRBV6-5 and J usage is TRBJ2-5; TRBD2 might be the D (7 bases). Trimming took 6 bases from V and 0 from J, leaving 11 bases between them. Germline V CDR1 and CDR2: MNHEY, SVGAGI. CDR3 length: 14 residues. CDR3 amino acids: CASRWRGHQETQYF. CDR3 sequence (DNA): TGTGCCAGCAGATGGCGGGGGCACCAAGAGACCCAGTACTTC.

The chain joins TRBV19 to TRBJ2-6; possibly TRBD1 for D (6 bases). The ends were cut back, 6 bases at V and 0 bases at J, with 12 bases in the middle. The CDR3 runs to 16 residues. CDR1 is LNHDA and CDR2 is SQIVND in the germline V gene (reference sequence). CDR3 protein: CASSTLGGSGANVLTF. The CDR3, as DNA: TGTGCCAGTAGCACTTTAGGGGGCTCTGGGGCCAACGTCCTGACTTTC. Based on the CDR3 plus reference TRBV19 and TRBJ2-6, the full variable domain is DGGITQSPKYLFRKEGQNVTLSCEQNLNHDAMYWYRQDPGQGLRLIYYSQIVNDFQKGDIAEGYSVSREKKESFPLTVTSAQKNPTAFYLCASSTLGGSGANVLTFGAGSRLTVL.

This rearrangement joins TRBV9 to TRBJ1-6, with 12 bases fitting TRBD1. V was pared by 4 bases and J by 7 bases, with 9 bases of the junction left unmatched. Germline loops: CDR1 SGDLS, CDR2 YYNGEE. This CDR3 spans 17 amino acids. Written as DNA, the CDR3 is TGTGCCAGCAGCCAAGGGACAGGGGGCTGGGGGAATTCACCCCTCCACTTT. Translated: CASSQGTGGWGNSPLHF.

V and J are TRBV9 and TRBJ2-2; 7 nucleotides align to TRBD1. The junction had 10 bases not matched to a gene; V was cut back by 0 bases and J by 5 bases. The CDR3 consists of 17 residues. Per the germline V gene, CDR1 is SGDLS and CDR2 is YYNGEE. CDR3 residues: CASSVDSSTGETGELFF. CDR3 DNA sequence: TGTGCCAGCAGCGTAGATTCTAGTACAGGGGAAACCGGGGAGCTGTTTTTT.

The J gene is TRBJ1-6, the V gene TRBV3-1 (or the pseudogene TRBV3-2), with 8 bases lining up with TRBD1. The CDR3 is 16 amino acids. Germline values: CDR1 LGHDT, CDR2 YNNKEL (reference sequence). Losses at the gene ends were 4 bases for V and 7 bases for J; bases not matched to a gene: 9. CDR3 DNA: TGTGCCAGCAGCCCGACGTTGTGGACAGGGAATTCACCCCTCCACTTT. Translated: CASSPTLWTGNSPLHF.

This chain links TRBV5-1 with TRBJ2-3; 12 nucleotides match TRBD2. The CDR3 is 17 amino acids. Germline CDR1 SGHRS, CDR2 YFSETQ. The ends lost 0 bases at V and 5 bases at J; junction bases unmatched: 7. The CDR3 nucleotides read TGCGCCAGCAGCTTGGATCTAGCGGGGGGGCCGAAAGATACGCAGTATTTT. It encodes CASSLDLAGGPKDTQYF.

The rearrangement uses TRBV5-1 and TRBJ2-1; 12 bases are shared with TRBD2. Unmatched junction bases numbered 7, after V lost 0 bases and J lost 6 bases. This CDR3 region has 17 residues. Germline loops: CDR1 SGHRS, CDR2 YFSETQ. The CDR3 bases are TGCGCCAGCAGCTTGGTCTCGGGACTAGCGGGCCCCAATGAGCAGTTCTTC. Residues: CASSLVSGLAGPNEQFF.

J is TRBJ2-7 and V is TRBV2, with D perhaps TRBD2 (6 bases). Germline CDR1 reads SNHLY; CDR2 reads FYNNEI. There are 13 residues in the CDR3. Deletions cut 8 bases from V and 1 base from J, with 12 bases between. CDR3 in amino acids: CASSGTSSYEQYF. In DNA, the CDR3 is TGTGCCAGCTCCGGGACTTCTTCCTACGAGCAGTACTTC.

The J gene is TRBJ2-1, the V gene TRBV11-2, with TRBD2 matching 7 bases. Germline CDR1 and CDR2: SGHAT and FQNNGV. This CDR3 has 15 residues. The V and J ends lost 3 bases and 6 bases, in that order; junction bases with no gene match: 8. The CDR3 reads CASSFLVAGSNEQFF. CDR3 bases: TGTGCCAGCAGCTTTCTCGTAGCGGGCAGCAATGAGCAGTTCTTC.

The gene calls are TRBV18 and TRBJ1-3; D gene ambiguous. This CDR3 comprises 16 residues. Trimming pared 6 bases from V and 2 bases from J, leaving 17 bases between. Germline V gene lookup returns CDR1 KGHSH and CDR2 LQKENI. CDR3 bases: TGTGCCAGCTCCCAAATGGAGTCAGCTACTGGAAACACCATATATTTT. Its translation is CASSQMESATGNTIYF.

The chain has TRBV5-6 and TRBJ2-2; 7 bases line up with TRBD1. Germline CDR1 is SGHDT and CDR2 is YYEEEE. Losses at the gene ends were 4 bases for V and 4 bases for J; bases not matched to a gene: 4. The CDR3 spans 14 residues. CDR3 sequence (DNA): TGTGCCAGCAGCCCATACAGGGGCACCGGGGAGCTGTTTTTT. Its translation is CASSPYRGTGELFF.

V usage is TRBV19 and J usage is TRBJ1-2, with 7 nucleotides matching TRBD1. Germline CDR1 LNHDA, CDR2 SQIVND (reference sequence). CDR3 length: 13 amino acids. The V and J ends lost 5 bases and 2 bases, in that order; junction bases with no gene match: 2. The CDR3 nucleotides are TGTGCCAGTAGTGCACAGGGGAACTATGGCTACACCTTC. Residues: CASSAQGNYGYTF.

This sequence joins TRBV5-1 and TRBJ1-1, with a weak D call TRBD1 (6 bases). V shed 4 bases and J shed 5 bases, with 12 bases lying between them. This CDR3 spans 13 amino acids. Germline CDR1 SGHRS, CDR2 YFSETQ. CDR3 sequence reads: CASSRTGITEAFF. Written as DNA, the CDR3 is TGCGCCAGCAGCAGAACAGGGATAACTGAAGCTTTCTTT.

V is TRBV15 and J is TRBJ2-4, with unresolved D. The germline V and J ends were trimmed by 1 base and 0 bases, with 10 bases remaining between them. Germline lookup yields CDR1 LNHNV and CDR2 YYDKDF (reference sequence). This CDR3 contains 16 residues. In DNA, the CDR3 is TGTGCCACCAGCAGAGCAGGCCTTTCAGCCAAAAACATTCAGTACTTC. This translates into CATSRAGLSAKNIQYF.

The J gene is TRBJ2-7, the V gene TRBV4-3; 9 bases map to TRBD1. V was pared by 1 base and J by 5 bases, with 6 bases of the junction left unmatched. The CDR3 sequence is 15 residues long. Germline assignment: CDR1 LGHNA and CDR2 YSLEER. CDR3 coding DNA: TGCGCCAGCAGCCAAGCAGACAGGGGGGACAACGAGCAGTACTTC. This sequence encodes CASSQADRGDNEQYF.

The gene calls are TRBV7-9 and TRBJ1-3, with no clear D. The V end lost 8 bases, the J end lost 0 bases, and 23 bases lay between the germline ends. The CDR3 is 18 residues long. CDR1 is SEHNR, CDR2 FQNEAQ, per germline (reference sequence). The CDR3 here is CASLGEWLKEISGNTIYF. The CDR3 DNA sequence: TGTGCCAGCCTCGGGGAGTGGTTGAAGGAGATCTCTGGAAACACCATATATTTT.

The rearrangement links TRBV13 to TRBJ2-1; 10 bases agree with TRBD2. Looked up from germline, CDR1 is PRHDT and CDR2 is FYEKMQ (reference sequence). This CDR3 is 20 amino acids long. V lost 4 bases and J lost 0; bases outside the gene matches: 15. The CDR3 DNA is TGTGCCAGCAGCTCCTATACCAGGACTAGCGGTAAAAGCTCCTACAATGAGCAGTTCTTC. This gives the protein CASSSYTRTSGKSSYNEQFF.

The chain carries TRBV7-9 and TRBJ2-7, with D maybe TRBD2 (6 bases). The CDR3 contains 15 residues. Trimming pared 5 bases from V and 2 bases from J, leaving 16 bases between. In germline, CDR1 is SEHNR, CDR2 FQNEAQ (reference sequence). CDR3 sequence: CASSPRGGGTYEQYF. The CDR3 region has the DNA TGTGCCAGCAGCCCGAGAGGTGGGGGGACCTACGAGCAGTACTTC.